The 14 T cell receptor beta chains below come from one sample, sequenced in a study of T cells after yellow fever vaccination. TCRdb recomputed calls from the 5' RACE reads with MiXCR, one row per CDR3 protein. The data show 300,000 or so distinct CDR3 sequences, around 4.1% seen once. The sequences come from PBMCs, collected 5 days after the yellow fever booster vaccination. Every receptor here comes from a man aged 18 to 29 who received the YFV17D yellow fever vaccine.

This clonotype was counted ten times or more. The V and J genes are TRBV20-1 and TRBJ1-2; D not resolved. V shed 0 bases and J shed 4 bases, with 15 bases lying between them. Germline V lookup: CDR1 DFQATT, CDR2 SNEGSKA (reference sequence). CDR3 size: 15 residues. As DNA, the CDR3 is TGCAGTGCTAGAGATGGAGGGCAGAGATCCTATGGCTACACCTTC. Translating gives CSARDGGQRSYGYTF.

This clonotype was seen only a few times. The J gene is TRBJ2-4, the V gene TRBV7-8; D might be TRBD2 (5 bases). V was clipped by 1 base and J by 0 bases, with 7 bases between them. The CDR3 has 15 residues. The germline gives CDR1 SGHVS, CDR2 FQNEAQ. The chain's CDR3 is CASSLGEIAKNIQYF. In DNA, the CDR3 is TGTGCCAGCAGCTTAGGGGAGATAGCCAAAAACATTCAGTACTTC. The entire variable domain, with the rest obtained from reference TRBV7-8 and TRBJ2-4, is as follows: GAGVSQSPRYKVAKRGQDVALRCDPISGHVSLFWYQQALGQGPEFLTYFQNEAQLDKSGLPSDRFFAERPEGSVSTLKIQRTQQEDSAVYLCASSLGEIAKNIQYFGAGTRLSVL.

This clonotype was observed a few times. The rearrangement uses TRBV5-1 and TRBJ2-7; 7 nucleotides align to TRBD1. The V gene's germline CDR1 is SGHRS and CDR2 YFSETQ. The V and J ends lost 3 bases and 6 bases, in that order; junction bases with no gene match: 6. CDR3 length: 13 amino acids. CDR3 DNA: TGCGCCAGCAGCTCCGGACAGGCGGCCGAGCAGTACTTC. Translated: CASSSGQAAEQYF.

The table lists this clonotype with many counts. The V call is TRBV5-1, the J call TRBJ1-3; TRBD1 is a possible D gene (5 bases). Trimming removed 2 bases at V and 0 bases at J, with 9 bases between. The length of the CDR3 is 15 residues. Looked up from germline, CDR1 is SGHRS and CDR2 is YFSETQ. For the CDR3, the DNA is TGCGCCAGCAGCTTTGGGACCAACTCTGGAAACACCATATATTTT. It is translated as CASSFGTNSGNTIYF. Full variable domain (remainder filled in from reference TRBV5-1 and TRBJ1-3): KAGVTQTPRYLIKTRGQQVTLSCSPISGHRSVSWYQQTPGQGLQFLFEYFSETQRNKGNFPGRFSGRQFSNSRSEMNVSTLELGDSALYLCASSFGTNSGNTIYFGEGSWLTVV.

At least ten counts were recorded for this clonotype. The CDR3 sequence: CASSLGRGLVDQPQHF. DNA for the CDR3: TGTGCCAGCAGCTTGGGGAGGGGGTTAGTGGATCAGCCCCAGCATTTT. V usage is TRBV7-8 and J usage is TRBJ1-5, with D tentatively TRBD1 (6 bases). The germline V gene encodes CDR1 SGHVS and CDR2 FQNEAQ. There are 16 residues in the CDR3. V was shortened by 3 bases and J by 5 bases, with 17 bases between the two germline ends.

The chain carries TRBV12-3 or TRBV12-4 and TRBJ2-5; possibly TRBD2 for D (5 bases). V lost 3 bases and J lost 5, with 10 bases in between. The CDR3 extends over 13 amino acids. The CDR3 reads CASSFGELETQYF. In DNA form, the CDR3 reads TGTGCCAGCAGTTTCGGGGAACTGGAGACCCAGTACTTC.

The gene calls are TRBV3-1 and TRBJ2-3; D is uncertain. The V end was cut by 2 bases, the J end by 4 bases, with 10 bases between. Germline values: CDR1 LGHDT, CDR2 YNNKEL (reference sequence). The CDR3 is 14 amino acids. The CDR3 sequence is CASSQFTFADTQYF. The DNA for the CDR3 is TGTGCCAGCAGCCAATTTACCTTCGCAGATACGCAGTATTTT.

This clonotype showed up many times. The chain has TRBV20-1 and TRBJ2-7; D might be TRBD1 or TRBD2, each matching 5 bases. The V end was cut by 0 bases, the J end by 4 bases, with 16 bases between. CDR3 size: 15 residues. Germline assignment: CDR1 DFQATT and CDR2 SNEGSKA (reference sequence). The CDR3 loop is CSARDRRGDRYEQYF. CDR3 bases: TGCAGTGCTAGAGATCGTCGGGGCGATAGGTACGAGCAGTACTTC.

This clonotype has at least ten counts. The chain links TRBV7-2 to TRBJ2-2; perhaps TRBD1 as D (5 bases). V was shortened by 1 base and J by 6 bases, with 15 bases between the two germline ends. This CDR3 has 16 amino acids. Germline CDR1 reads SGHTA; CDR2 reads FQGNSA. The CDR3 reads CASSLEGWTLSGELFF. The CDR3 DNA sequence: TGTGCCAGCAGCTTAGAGGGGTGGACCCTCTCCGGGGAGCTGTTTTTT.

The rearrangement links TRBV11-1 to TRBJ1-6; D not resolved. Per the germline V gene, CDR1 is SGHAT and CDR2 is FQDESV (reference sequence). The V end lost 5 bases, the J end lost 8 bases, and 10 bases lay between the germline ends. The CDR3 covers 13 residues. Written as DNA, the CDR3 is TGTGCCAGCAGCCGTGGCTCGGATTCACCCCTCCACTTT. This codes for CASSRGSDSPLHF. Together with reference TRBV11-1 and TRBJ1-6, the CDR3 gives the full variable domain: EAEVAQSPRYKITEKSQAVAFWCDPISGHATLYWYRQILGQGPELLVQFQDESVVDDSQLPKDRFSAERLKGVDSTLKIQPAELGDSAMYLCASSRGSDSPLHFGNGTRLTVT.

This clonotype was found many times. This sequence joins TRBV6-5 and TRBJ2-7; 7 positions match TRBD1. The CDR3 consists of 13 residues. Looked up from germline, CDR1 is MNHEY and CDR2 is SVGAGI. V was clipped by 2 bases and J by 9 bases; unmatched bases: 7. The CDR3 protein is CASSYDTGEGQYF. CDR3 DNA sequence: TGTGCCAGCAGTTACGATACAGGGGAAGGGCAGTACTTC.

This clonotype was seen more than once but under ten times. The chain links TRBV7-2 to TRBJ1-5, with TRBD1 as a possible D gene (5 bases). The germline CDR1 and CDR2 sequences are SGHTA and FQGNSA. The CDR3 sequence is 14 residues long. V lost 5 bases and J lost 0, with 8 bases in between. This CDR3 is CASSGQYSNQPQHF. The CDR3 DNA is TGTGCCAGCAGCGGACAATATAGCAATCAGCCCCAGCATTTT.

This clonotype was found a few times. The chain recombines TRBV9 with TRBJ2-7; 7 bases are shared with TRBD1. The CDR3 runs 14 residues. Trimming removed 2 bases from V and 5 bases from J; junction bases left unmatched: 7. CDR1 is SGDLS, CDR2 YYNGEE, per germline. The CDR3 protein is CASSVSQGPHEQYF. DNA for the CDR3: TGTGCCAGCAGCGTCTCACAGGGGCCCCACGAGCAGTACTTC.

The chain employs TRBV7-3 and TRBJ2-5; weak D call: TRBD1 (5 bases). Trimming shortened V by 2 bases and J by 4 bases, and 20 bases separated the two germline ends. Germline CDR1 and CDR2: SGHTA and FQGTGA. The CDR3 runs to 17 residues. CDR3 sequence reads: CASSLLGQTETGETQYF. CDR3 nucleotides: TGTGCCAGCAGCTTATTGGGGCAGACCGAAACCGGAGAGACCCAGTACTTC.